This TCR beta chain is from a study of cytomegalovirus exposure and HLA in healthy donors. Only in-frame clones appear in the TCRdb table, and some are missing; sequencing was by immunoSEQ multiplex PCR. This sample carries hundreds of thousands of clones, 83% of them seen once, and the ten largest clones take less than 7%. J was trimmed by 0 bases and V by 0 bases; bases with no gene match: 9. The V gene's germline CDR1 is MNHEY and CDR2 SMNVEV (reference sequence). This CDR3 comprises 18 residues. The source of this sequence is a woman younger than 30 in good health and CMV-seronegative. This chain joins TRBV27 and TRBJ2-7; TRBD1 aligns across 9 bases. Sequencing used PBMCs. CDR3 sequence reads: CASSLSVPGTGSSYEQYF. The CDR3 DNA reads TGTGCCAGCAGTTTATCGGTTCCGGGGACAGGGAGCTCCTACGAGCAGTACTTC.